Listed below are T cell receptor beta chains from one sample, sequenced in a study of T cells after yellow fever vaccination. In TCRdb, the 5' RACE reads were re-called with MiXCR into one record per CDR3 protein. The data contain around 300,000 distinct CDR3 sequences, about 4% of them singletons. Sequences were derived from PBMCs, sampled 5 days after the yellow fever booster vaccination. The receptors stem from a man aged 18 to 30 who received the YFV17D yellow fever vaccine. CDR3s include the opening cysteine and the closing phenylalanine or tryptophan. The order of the fields is CDR3 DNA, CDR3 protein, clone size, V gene, D gene, J gene. D genes are given only for firm matches. A clone size is listed for some rows: how often the clone was seen (once, few, many), or a class if it is expanded.

DNA: TGCGCCAGCAGCTTGGCGGCGGAGGCCTATGGCTACACCTTC; CDR3: CASSLAAEAYGYTF; size: many; V: TRBV5-1; D: -; J: TRBJ1-2
DNA: TGCAGTGCTAGAGGATCGGATACGCAGTATTTT; CDR3: CSARGSDTQYF; size: few; V: TRBV20-1; D: -; J: TRBJ2-3
DNA: TGTGCCATCAGTGGGGTAGGACAGGGAGATCAAGCTTTCTTT; CDR3: CAISGVGQGDQAFF; size: -; V: TRBV10-3; D: TRBD1; J: TRBJ1-1
DNA: TGCAGCGTTGAGGCCGGGACAGGAGTCCCTGAAGCTTTCTTT; CDR3: CSVEAGTGVPEAFF; size: few; V: TRBV29-1; D: TRBD1; J: TRBJ1-1
DNA: TGTGCCAGCAGCTGGACCGGGAACCTCTACGAGCAGTACTTC; CDR3: CASSWTGNLYEQYF; size: few; V: TRBV11-2; D: -; J: TRBJ2-7
DNA: TGTGCCAGTAGTATAGGCGGCAAAGGTGGTGATTCACCCCTCCACTTT; CDR3: CASSIGGKGGDSPLHF; size: few; V: TRBV19; D: -; J: TRBJ1-6
DNA: TGTGCCAGCAGCGTAGGAACAGCTGATTCGGGTTCACCCCTCCACTTT; CDR3: CASSVGTADSGSPLHF; size: few; V: TRBV9; D: -; J: TRBJ1-6
DNA: TGTGCCAGCAGCTTAGATATGTCCCAGGATCAGCCCCAGCATTTT; CDR3: CASSLDMSQDQPQHF; size: few; V: TRBV7-8; D: -; J: TRBJ1-5
DNA: TGTGCCAGCAGAAAGGGCGGGGGCGCACCCTACAATGAGCAGTTCTTC; CDR3: CASRKGGGAPYNEQFF; size: -; V: TRBV6-6; D: -; J: TRBJ2-1
DNA: TGTGCCAGCAGCTCAGACAGGGTGTGGTACCAAGAGACCCAGTACTTC; CDR3: CASSSDRVWYQETQYF; size: -; V: TRBV7-2; D: TRBD1; J: TRBJ2-5